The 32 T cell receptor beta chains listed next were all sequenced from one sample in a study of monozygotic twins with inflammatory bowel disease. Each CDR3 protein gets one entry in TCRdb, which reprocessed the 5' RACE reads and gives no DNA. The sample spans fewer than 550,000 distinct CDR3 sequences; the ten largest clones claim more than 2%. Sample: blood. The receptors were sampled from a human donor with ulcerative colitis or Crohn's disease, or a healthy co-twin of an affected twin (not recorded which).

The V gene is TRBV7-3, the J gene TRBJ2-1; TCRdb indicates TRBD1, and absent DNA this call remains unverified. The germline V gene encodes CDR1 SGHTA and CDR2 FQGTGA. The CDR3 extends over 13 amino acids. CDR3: CASSLQARNEQFF.

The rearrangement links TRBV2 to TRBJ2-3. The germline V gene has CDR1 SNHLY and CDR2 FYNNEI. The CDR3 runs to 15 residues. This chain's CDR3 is CASSVDPSSTDTQYF. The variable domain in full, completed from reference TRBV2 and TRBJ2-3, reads EPEVTQTPSHQVTQMGQEVILRCVPISNHLYFYWYRQILGQKVEFLVSFYNNEISEKSEIFDDQFSVERPDGSNFTLKIRSTKLEDSAMYFCASSVDPSSTDTQYFGPGTRLTVL.

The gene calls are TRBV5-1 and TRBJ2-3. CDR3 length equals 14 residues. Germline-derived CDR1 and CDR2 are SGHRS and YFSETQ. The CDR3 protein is CASSSMDGTDTQYF.

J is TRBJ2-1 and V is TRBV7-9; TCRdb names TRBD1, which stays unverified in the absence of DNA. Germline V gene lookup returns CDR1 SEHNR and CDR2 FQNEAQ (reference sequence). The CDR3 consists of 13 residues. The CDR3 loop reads CASCRDTNNEQFF.

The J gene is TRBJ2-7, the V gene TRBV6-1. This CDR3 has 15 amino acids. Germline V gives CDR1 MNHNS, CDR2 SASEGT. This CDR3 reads CASSRYGGSYYEQYF.

CDR3 sequence: CSAAGVGWTEAFF. The V call is TRBV29-1, the J call TRBJ1-1. The CDR3 has 13 residues. From germline, CDR1 is SQVTM and CDR2 ANQGSEA.

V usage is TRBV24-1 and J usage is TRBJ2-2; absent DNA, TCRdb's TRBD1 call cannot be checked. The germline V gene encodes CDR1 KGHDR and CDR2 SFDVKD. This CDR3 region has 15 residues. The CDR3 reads CATSDSGQGTGELFF.

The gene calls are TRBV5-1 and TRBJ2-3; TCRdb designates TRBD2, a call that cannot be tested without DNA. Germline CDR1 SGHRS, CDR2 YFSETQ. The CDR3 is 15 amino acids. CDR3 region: CASSLAGVVTDTQYF.

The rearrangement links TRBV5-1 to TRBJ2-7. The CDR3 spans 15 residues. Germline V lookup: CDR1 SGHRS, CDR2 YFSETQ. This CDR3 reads CASSTPQGATYEQYF.

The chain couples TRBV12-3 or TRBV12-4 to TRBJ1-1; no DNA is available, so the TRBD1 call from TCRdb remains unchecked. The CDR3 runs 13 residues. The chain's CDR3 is CASSSTGLAEAFF.

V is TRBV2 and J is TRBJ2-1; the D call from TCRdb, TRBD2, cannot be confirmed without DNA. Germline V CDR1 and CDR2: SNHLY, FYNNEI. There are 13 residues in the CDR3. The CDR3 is CASQLAGNNEQFF.

The CDR3 spells CASSKLGLAGHTGELFF. V is TRBV7-3 and J is TRBJ2-2; the TCRdb D gene call, TRBD2, has no DNA to confirm it. The CDR3 loop spans 17 amino acids. CDR1 and CDR2 from the germline V gene are SGHTA and FQGTGA.

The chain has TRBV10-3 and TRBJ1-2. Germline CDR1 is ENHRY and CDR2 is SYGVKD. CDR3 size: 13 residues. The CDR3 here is CAISEDTNYGYTF.

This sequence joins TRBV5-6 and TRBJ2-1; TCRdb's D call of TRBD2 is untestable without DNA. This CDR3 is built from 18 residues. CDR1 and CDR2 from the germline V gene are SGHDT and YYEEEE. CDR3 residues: CASSLVGTSGKSYNEQFF.

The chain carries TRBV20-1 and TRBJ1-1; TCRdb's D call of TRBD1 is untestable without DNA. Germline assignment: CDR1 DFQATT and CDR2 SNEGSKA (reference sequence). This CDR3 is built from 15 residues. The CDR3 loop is CSARDRGAWNTEAFF.

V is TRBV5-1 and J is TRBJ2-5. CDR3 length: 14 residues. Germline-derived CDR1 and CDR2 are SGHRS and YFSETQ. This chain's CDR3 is CASSLFTTPKAQYF.

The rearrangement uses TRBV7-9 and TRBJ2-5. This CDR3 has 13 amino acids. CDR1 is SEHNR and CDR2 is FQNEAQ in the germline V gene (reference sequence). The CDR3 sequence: CASSFDYQETQYF. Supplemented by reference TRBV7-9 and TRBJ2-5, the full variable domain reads DTGVSQNPRHKITKRGQNVTFRCDPISEHNRLYWYRQTLGQGPEFLTYFQNEAQLEKSRLLSDRFSAERPKGSFSTLEIQRTEQGDSAMYLCASSFDYQETQYFGPGTRLLVL.

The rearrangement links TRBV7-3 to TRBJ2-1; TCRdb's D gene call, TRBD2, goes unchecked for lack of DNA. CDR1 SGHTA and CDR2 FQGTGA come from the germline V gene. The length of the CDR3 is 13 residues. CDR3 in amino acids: CASSLRTSYEQFF.

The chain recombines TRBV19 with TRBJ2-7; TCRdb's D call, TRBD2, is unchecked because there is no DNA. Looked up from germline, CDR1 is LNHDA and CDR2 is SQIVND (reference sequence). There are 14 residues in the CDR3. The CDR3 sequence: CASSIRDWTYEQYF.

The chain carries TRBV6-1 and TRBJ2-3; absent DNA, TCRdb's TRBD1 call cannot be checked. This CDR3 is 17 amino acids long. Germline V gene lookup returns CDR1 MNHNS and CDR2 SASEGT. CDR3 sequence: CASSPGLGADFRATQYF.

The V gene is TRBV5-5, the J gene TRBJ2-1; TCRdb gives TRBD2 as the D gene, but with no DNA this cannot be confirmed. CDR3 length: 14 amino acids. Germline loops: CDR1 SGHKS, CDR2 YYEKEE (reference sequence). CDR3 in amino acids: CASSLTLASDEQFF.

The CDR3 is CASSQVEAGGSNQPQHF. The chain recombines TRBV4-2 with TRBJ1-5; TCRdb selects TRBD1, and the lack of DNA leaves this call unchecked. CDR1 and CDR2 from the germline V gene are LGHNA and YNFKEQ. The CDR3 spans 17 residues.

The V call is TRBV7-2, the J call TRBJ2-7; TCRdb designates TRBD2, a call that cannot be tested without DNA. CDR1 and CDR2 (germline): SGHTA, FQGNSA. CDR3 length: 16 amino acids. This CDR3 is CASSLVPGRGLEEQYF.

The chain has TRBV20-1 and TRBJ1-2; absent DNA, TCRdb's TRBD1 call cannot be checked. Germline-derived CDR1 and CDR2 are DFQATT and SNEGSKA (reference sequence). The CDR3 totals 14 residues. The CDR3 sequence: CSARDRGRDYGYTF.

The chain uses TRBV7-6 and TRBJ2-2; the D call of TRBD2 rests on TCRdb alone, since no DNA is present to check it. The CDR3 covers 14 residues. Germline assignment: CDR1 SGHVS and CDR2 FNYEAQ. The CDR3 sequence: CASSLGSGNGELFF.

CDR3 sequence: CASSQLGLAGTDTQYF. The chain couples TRBV18 to TRBJ2-3. Germline assignment: CDR1 KGHSH and CDR2 LQKENI. The CDR3 extends over 16 amino acids.

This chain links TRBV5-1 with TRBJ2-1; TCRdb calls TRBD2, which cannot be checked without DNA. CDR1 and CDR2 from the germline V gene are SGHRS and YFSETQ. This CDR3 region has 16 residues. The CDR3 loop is CASSLYAGSSYNEQFF.

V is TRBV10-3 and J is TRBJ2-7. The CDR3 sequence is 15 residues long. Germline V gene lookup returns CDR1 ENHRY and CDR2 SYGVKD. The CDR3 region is CAISESGGSSYEQYF.

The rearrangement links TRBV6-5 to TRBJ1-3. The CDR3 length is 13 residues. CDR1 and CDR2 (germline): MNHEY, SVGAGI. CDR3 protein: CASSLAVGNTIYF.

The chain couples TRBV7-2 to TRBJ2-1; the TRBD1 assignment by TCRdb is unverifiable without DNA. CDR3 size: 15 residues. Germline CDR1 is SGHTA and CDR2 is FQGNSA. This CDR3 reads CASSTGTGAYNEQFF.

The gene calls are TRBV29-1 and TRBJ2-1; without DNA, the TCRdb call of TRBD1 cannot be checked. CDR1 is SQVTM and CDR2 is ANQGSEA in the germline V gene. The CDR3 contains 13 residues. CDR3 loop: CSVPGEGKNEQFF.

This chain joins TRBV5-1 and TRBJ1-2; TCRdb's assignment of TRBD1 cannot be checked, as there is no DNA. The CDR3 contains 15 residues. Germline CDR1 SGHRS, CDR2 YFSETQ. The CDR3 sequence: CASSFGTGEFYGYTF.